This TCR beta chain was retrieved from a study of control samples from healthy donors and cancer patients. Data came from immunoSEQ multiplex PCR; TCRdb stores just in-frame clones and leaves some out. The sample has some 87,000 clones; about nine tenths are singletons. In its sample, this clone was seen a few times. Trimming took 5 bases from V and 0 from J, leaving 7 bases between them. From germline, CDR1 is LNHDA and CDR2 SQIVND (reference sequence). The CDR3 is 14 amino acids. The clonotype originates from a man aged 25-45 years in good health. The J gene is TRBJ2-2, the V gene TRBV19; D is undetermined. The sequencing sample was made of blood. CDR3 amino acids: CASSWAANTGELFF. The CDR3, as DNA: TGTGCCAGTAGTTGGGCCGCGAACACCGGGGAGCTGTTTTTT.